A single sample gave rise to the 17 T cell receptor beta chains below, sequenced in a study of blood T cell repertoires in COVID-19. TCRdb's copy holds only in-frame clones and misses some; the assay was immunoSEQ multiplex PCR. The sample records tens of thousands of clones, about 90% being singletons. The sample consisted of peripheral blood. These receptors were taken from a human donor with active COVID-19. The donor label of this sample is uncertain.

The chain is built from TRBV13 and TRBJ2-1, with a possible D match to TRBD1 (6 bases). The CDR3 is made up of 17 amino acids. V shed 4 bases and J shed 1 base, with 17 bases lying between them. The germline V gene has CDR1 PRHDT and CDR2 FYEKMQ (reference sequence). The CDR3 sequence is CASSSGQKRVSYNEQFF. The CDR3 nucleotides read TGTGCCAGCAGCTCCGGACAGAAGAGGGTTTCCTACAATGAGCAGTTCTTC.

This sequence joins TRBV18 and TRBJ1-2, with TRBD1 as a possible D gene (6 bases). V lost 2 bases and J 8 bases, leaving 30 bases between the germline ends. From germline, CDR1 is KGHSH and CDR2 LQKENI. The CDR3 contains 19 residues. Here the CDR3 reads CASSPAQARGGLFPRGYTF. In DNA form, the CDR3 reads TGTGCCAGCTCACCAGCACAGGCGCGTGGGGGCCTCTTCCCTCGGGGCTACACCTTC.

The chain uses TRBV7-3 and TRBJ2-5, with 10 positions matching TRBD2. J gave up 4 bases and V 5 bases, and 4 bases lay outside the gene matches. Germline V gene data show CDR1 as SGHTA and CDR2 as FQGTGA. The CDR3 runs 14 residues. Written as DNA, the CDR3 is TGTGCCAGCAGCCGTAGCGGGGGGATAGAGACCCAGTACTTC. Translation: CASSRSGGIETQYF.

This chain connects TRBV5-5 to TRBJ2-7; D ambiguous. Germline V gene data show CDR1 as SGHKS and CDR2 as YYEKEE (reference sequence). The germline V and J ends were trimmed by 2 bases and 3 bases, with 9 bases remaining between them. The CDR3 has 13 residues. The CDR3 loop reads CASSFNTDYEQYF. The CDR3 coding sequence is TGTGCCAGCAGCTTCAACACCGACTACGAGCAGTACTTC.

The rearrangement uses TRBV7-2 and TRBJ2-7, with no clear D. CDR1 and CDR2 (germline): SGHTA, FQGNSA. CDR3 length: 13 residues. V dropped 5 bases and J dropped 5 bases, with 13 bases sitting between them. CDR3 sequence: CASSPSEIHEQYF. CDR3 DNA sequence: TGTGCCAGCAGCCCCTCGGAGATCCACGAGCAGTACTTC.

This clone appeared a single time. The V and J genes are TRBV5-1 and TRBJ2-5; 12 bases line up with TRBD2. The CDR3 runs 15 residues. J gave up 6 bases and V 4 bases, and 7 bases lay outside the gene matches. The germline CDR1 and CDR2 sequences are SGHRS and YFSETQ. CDR3 region: CASSPGLAGIKTQYF. In DNA, the CDR3 is TGCGCCAGCAGCCCCGGACTAGCGGGGATAAAGACCCAGTACTTC.

This clone was picked up one time. The V gene is TRBV11-3, the J gene TRBJ2-1, with D perhaps TRBD1 (6 bases). The CDR3 sequence is 13 residues long. The germline V gene encodes CDR1 SGHNT and CDR2 YENEEA. With 5 bases removed from V and 12 bases from J, the gap between germline ends came to 17 bases. The chain's CDR3 is CASSPGPQGPQFF. DNA of the CDR3: TGTGCCAGCAGCCCGGGCCCACAGGGTCCGCAGTTCTTC.

J is TRBJ1-1 and V is TRBV5-1; 8 bases align to TRBD1. CDR1 and CDR2 from the germline V gene are SGHRS and YFSETQ. J gave up 6 bases and V 7 bases, and 8 bases lay outside the gene matches. The CDR3 has 13 amino acids. The CDR3 here is CASGQGGYSEAFF. In nucleotides, the CDR3 is TGCGCCAGCGGACAGGGCGGGTACTCTGAAGCTTTCTTT.

The CDR3 here is CATSDFSQGGDTQYF. The CDR3 DNA reads as TGTGCCACCAGTGATTTTAGTCAAGGGGGAGATACGCAGTATTTT. The chain joins TRBV24-1 to TRBJ2-3, with a tentative D call TRBD1 (6 bases). Trimming pared 1 base from V and 5 bases from J, leaving 12 bases between. The CDR3 is made up of 15 amino acids. From germline, CDR1 is KGHDR and CDR2 SFDVKD.

This clone showed up just once. The chain carries TRBV6-1 and TRBJ2-7; D possibly corresponds to TRBD1 (6 bases). The CDR3 runs 15 residues. In germline, CDR1 is MNHNS, CDR2 SASEGT. Trimming shortened V by 1 base and J by 3 bases, and 13 bases separated the two germline ends. The CDR3 here is CASSEGAGVYYEQYF. CDR3 DNA sequence: TGTGCCAGCAGTGAAGGGGCAGGGGTTTACTACGAGCAGTACTTC.

The chain joins TRBV5-1 to TRBJ2-5; 7 bases are a match to TRBD2. This CDR3 is 14 amino acids long. CDR1 and CDR2 from the germline V gene are SGHRS and YFSETQ. V gave up 5 bases and J gave up 1 base; unmatched junction bases: 5. The CDR3: CASSSSGFQETQYF. The CDR3 bases are TGCGCCAGCAGTAGTAGCGGGTTCCAAGAGACCCAGTACTTC.

This clone was found once. The chain links TRBV12-3 or TRBV12-4 to TRBJ1-2; D is unresolved. The CDR3 sequence is 12 residues long. Trimming stripped 1 base from V and 11 bases from J, with 11 bases between. The CDR3 protein is CASSLGPRDYTF. The CDR3 region has the DNA TGTGCCAGCAGTTTAGGTCCCCGGGATTACACCTTC.

This clone was seen a single time. V is TRBV10-3 and J is TRBJ1-6, with D maybe TRBD1 (5 bases). The CDR3 contains 16 residues. Germline V gene data show CDR1 as ENHRY and CDR2 as SYGVKD. V was clipped by 0 bases and J by 10 bases, with 16 bases between them. The CDR3 loop is CAISESSREERSPLHF. CDR3 nucleotides: TGTGCCATCAGTGAGTCGTCCAGGGAGGAGAGATCACCCCTCCACTTT.

This chain links TRBV7-8 with TRBJ1-5; D possibly corresponds to TRBD1 (6 bases). CDR3 size: 12 residues. Germline V CDR1 and CDR2: SGHVS, FQNEAQ. V was trimmed by 6 bases and J by 11 bases, leaving 14 bases between them. In nucleotides, the CDR3 is TGTGCCAGCAGTCAGGGGATGGTGGCCCAGCATTTT. The encoded protein is CASSQGMVAQHF.

The chain has TRBV5-4 and TRBJ2-7, with D tentatively TRBD1 (5 bases). CDR1 is SGHNT and CDR2 is YYREEE in the germline V gene (reference sequence). V was shortened by 0 bases and J by 6 bases, with 19 bases between the two germline ends. The CDR3 is 16 residues long. The CDR3 DNA follows: TGTGCCAGCAGCTTGGACGGCAGGGTAGAGTTTGGCGAGCAGTACTTC. This sequence encodes CASSLDGRVEFGEQYF.

The chain is built from TRBV5-1 and TRBJ1-3; D unresolved. With 0 bases removed from V and 3 bases from J, the gap between germline ends came to 7 bases. The V gene's germline CDR1 is SGHRS and CDR2 YFSETQ. The CDR3 has 14 residues. This CDR3 reads CASSLVADGNTIYF. CDR3 DNA sequence: TGCGCCAGCAGCTTGGTGGCAGATGGAAACACCATATATTTT.

A note on this clone: At one boundary the junction diverges from the germline segment, which might be a read error. The chain recombines TRBV7-6 with TRBJ2-3; 12 bases are shared with TRBD2. Germline CDR1 reads SGHVS; CDR2 reads FNYEAQ. The CDR3 extends over 15 amino acids. CDR3 protein: CASSLAGGQADTQYF. CDR3 nucleotides: TGTGCCAGCAGCCTAGCGGGAGGGCAGGCAGATACGCAGTATTTT.